This T cell receptor (beta chain) was found in a study of T cell clonotyping in hematopoietic cell transplantation. Study in general: Cytoreduction preceded collection of pretransplant recipient samples.

Regarding time point: recipient sample about 28 days before transplant, after cytoreduction. Profiling relied on immunoSEQ multiplex PCR, and the TCRdb table lists in-frame clones only, not all of them. The sample carries approximately 30,000 clones, approximately 86% recorded once. With respect to this clone: The antigen remains undetermined.

This CDR3 has 15 residues. The germline V gene encodes CDR1 MNHEY and CDR2 SVGAGI. V was pared by 6 bases and J by 7 bases, with 22 bases between. General study results and limits: Pathologically expanded recipient clonotypes increased progressively from day 30 to day 180 as diversity fell.

This TCR was sampled from a man aged 35 to 55 with acute myeloid leukemia. Some clones in this sample may be carry-over from other donors' samples. The rearrangement links TRBV6-5 to TRBJ2-7, with a possible D match to TRBD1 (6 bases). The sample consisted of peripheral blood mononuclear cells, taken before stem cell transplant. In DNA, the CDR3 is TGTGCCAGCAGAGGGACACCCGACCTTGGTGGGGAGCAGTACTTC. The encoded protein is CASRGTPDLGGEQYF.